The clone carrying this T cell receptor (beta chain) was counted a single time. Its cognate antigen is unknown. V lost 1 base to trimming and J lost 6 bases, with 9 bases between them. The germline V gene encodes CDR1 LGHDT and CDR2 YNNKEL (reference sequence). The CDR3 is made up of 13 amino acids. The data are from a study of T cell responses to AZD1222 COVID-19 vaccine. Broader study findings: At 160-218 and 743-854, vaccine-associated CD4 TCRs were dominant, and they spanned spike. Repertoires were collected only later (after the peak T cell response had occurred). Donors were mostly white British, more females; clonal diversity possibly underestimated. Reports say nearly half of spike-specific TCRs go after unmutated variant regions.

Assay used: immunoSEQ multiplex PCR; TCRdb lists only in-frame clones, some missing. The sample comprises roughly 140,000 clones, 90% to 95% of which are singletons, and roughly 1.3% rests with the top ten. The sequenced sample was peripheral blood, obtained on day 0 of AZD1222 vaccination. The TCR sequence derives from an adult in good health. J is TRBJ1-2 and V is TRBV3-1 (or the pseudogene TRBV3-2); D remains ambiguous. The chain's CDR3 is CASSQVAGHGYTF. In DNA form, the CDR3 reads TGTGCCAGCAGCCAAGTTGCGGGCCATGGCTACACCTTC.